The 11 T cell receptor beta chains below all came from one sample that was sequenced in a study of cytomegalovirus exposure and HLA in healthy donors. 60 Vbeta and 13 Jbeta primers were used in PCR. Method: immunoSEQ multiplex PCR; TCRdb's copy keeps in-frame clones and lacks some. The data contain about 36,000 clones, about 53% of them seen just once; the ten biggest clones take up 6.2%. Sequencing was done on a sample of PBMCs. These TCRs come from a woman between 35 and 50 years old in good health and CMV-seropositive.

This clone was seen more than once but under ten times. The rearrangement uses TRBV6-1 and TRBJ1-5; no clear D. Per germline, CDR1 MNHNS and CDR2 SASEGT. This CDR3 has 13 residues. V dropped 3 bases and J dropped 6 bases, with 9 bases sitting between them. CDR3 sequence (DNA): TGTGCCAGCAGTGAGTCATACAGTCAGCCCCAGCATTTT. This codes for CASSESYSQPQHF.

The CDR3, as DNA: TGTGCCAGCACAGCCGTTGAGCCTAGAAACACTGAAGCTTTCTTT. This encodes CASTAVEPRNTEAFF. The J gene is TRBJ1-1, the V gene TRBV2; D gene uncertain. Germline V CDR1 and CDR2: SNHLY, FYNNEI. V shed 7 bases and J shed 2 bases, with 17 bases lying between them. This CDR3 is built from 15 residues. The entire variable domain, with the rest obtained from reference TRBV2 and TRBJ1-1, is as follows: EPEVTQTPSHQVTQMGQEVILRCVPISNHLYFYWYRQILGQKVEFLVSFYNNEISEKSEIFDDQFSVERPDGSNFTLKIRSTKLEDSAMYFCASTAVEPRNTEAFFGQGTRLTVV.

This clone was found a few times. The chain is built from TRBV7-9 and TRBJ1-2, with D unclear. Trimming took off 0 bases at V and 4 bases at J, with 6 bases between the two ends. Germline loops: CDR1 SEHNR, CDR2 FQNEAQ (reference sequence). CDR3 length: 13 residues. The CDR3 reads CASSLAGGYGYTF. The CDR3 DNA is TGTGCCAGCAGCTTAGCTGGCGGCTATGGCTACACCTTC.

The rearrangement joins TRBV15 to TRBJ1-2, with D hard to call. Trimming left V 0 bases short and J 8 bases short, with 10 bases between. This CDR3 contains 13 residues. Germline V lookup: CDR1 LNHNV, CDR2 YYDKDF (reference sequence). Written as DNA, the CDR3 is TGTGCCACCAGCAGAGAGGGAGGATGGGGCTACACCTTC. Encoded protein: CATSREGGWGYTF.

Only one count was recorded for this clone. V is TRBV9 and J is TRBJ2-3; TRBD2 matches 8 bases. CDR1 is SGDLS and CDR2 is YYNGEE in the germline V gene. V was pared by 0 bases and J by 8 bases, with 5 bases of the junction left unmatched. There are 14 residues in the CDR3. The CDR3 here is CASSVGGGTSTQYF. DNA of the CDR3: TGTGCCAGCAGCGTAGGGGGGGGGACTAGTACGCAGTATTTT.

The CDR3 DNA reads TGTGCCAGCTCACCGGCAGGGGGCTACGAGCAGTACTTC. Its protein is CASSPAGGYEQYF. The chain joins TRBV18 to TRBJ2-7, with 7 bases matching TRBD1. CDR3 length: 13 amino acids. The J segment lost 3 bases and the V segment lost 3 bases, leaving 2 bases of the junction unmatched. CDR1 and CDR2 from the germline V gene are KGHSH and LQKENI.

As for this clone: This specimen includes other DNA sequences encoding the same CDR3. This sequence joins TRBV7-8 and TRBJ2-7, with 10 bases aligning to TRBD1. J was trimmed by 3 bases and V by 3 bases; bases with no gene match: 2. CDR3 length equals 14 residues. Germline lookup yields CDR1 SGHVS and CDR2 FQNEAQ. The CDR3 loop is CASSFGTGVYEQYF. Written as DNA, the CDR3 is TGTGCCAGCAGCTTTGGGACAGGGGTCTACGAGCAGTACTTC. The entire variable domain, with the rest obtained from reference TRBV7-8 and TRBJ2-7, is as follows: GAGVSQSPRYKVAKRGQDVALRCDPISGHVSLFWYQQALGQGPEFLTYFQNEAQLDKSGLPSDRFFAERPEGSVSTLKIQRTQQEDSAVYLCASSFGTGVYEQYFGPGTRLTVT.

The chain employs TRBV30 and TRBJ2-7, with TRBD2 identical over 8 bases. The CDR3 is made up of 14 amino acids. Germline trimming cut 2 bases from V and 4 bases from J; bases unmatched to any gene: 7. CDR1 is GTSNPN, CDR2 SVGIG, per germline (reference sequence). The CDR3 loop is CAWSPRGGTYEQYF. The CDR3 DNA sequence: TGTGCCTGGAGTCCCCGGGGGGGCACGTACGAGCAGTACTTC.

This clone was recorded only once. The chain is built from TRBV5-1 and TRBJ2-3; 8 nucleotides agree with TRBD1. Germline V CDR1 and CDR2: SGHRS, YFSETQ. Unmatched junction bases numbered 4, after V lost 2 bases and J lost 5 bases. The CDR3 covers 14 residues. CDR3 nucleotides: TGCGCCAGCAGCTTCAGACAGGGGCGAGATACGCAGTATTTT. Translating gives CASSFRQGRDTQYF.

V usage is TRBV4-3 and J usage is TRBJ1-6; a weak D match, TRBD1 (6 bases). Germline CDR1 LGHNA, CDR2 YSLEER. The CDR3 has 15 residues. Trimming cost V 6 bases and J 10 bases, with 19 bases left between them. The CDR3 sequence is CASSLEQGIGSPLHF. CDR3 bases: TGCGCCAGCAGTCTAGAACAGGGAATTGGATCACCCCTCCACTTT.

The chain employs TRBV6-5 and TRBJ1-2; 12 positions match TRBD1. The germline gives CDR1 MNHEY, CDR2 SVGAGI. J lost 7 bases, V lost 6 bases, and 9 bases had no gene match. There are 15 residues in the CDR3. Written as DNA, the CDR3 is TGTGCCAGCAGATTTAAAGGGACAGGGGGCGGTGGCTACACCTTC. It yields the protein CASRFKGTGGGGYTF.